These T cell receptor beta chains were read from a single sample in a study of spatial heterogeneity in lung cancer. TCRdb redid the calling of the 5' RACE reads with MiXCR, one entry per CDR3 protein. This sample has about 92,000 distinct CDR3 sequences; approximately 12% occur once, and the top ten carry under 50%. Sequenced material: PBMCs, taken at surgery. These receptors all come from a male donor with early-stage non-small cell lung cancer. Both conserved end residues are trimmed from each CDR3.

V	J	CDR3
TRBV7-2	TRBJ2-1	ASRGTENEQF
TRBV7-2	TRBJ1-2	ASSLEGRRVDGYT
TRBV4-3	TRBJ1-2	ASSQGQNYGYT
TRBV5-1	TRBJ2-1	ASSLDAGRREQF
TRBV19	TRBJ2-7	ASSIDLGLAGTSYEQY
TRBV5-1	TRBJ2-2	ASSSGTSANTGELF
TRBV4-3	TRBJ1-4	ASSSRTQAGKLF
TRBV28	TRBJ2-7	ASSLERYEQY
TRBV24-1	TRBJ2-3	ATSDLAGGPSTDTQY
TRBV5-1	TRBJ2-3	ASSLALAGTDTQY
TRBV7-9	TRBJ2-3	ASGAGVADTQY
TRBV27	TRBJ2-7	ASSLREGLKTYEQY
TRBV20-1	TRBJ2-5	SATPGAAAVETQY
TRBV7-2	TRBJ1-1	ASSEPPNTEAF
TRBV9	TRBJ2-1	ASSVGSAGYNEQF
TRBV12-3/TRBV12-4	TRBJ1-6	ASSFLGESSPLH
TRBV3-1	TRBJ2-7	ASSQGTSLYEQY
TRBV15	TRBJ1-6	ATSRVRASVNSPLH